These T cell receptor beta chains were read from a single sample in a study of T cells after yellow fever vaccination. In TCRdb, the 5' RACE reads were re-called with MiXCR into one record per CDR3 protein. The top ten hold around 14% of the sample, which has hundreds of thousands of distinct CDR3 sequences, roughly an eighth seen once. The sample consisted of PBMCs, taken on the day of the yellow fever booster vaccination. These receptors were taken from a man aged 25 to 40 who received the YFV17D yellow fever vaccine. The CDR3 runs from the conserved cysteine through the conserved F or W. The order of the fields is J gene, clone size, V gene, D gene, CDR3 protein, CDR3 DNA. The D gene is left open where the match is weak. Size is stated for part of the rows, as once, few or many counts, or as a class when the clone is expanded.

TRBJ1-3,-,TRBV7-2,TRBD1,CASSARGTGGEGNTIYF,TGTGCCAGCAGCGCCAGGGGGACAGGGGGCGAGGGAAACACCATATATTTT
TRBJ1-2,-,TRBV5-1,-,CATSDSNYGYTF,TGCGCCACCTCGGACAGTAACTATGGCTACACCTTC
TRBJ2-2,-,TRBV5-1,-,CASRPGMNTGELFF,TGCGCCAGCCGCCCAGGGATGAACACCGGGGAGCTGTTTTTT
TRBJ2-2,few,TRBV20-1,TRBD2,CSARRSHEAGREVNTGELFF,TGCAGTGCTAGAAGAAGTCACGAGGCCGGGAGGGAGGTGAACACCGGGGAGCTGTTTTTT
TRBJ2-7,-,TRBV7-9,-,CASSLRMGTAYEQYF,TGTGCCAGCAGCCTGCGAATGGGGACGGCCTACGAGCAGTACTTC
TRBJ2-7,few,TRBV7-2,-,CASSPHVVTTEGYEQYF,TGTGCCAGCAGCCCACACGTGGTAACGACAGAGGGTTACGAGCAGTACTTC
TRBJ2-1,-,TRBV29-1,-,CSVAPSAYNEQFF,TGCAGCGTTGCCCCGTCGGCTTACAATGAGCAGTTCTTC
TRBJ2-7,few,TRBV5-1,TRBD2,CASSPQGLAGEDEQYF,TGCGCCAGCAGCCCTCAGGGACTAGCGGGAGAGGACGAGCAGTACTTC
TRBJ2-7,-,TRBV20-1,TRBD1,CSAIGQGAAYEQYF,TGCAGTGCTATCGGACAGGGGGCGGCCTACGAGCAGTACTTC
TRBJ2-3,few,TRBV19,TRBD2,CATERDGTDTQYF,TGTGCCACCGAGCGGGACGGCACAGATACGCAGTATTTT
TRBJ2-7,few,TRBV3-1,-,CASSQDVPRGALEQYF,TGTGCCAGCAGCCAAGACGTGCCGCGGGGAGCCCTCGAGCAGTACTTC
TRBJ2-5,few,TRBV6-1,-,CASNQGRGETQYF,TGTGCCAGCAACCAGGGTAGAGGAGAGACCCAGTACTTC
TRBJ2-1,-,TRBV19,TRBD2,CASSITTSGPLDEQFF,TGTGCCAGTAGTATAACGACTAGCGGGCCCCTCGATGAGCAGTTCTTC
TRBJ2-1,few,TRBV29-1,-,CSVMGTSSSYNEQFF,TGCAGCGTCATGGGGACTTCCAGCTCCTACAATGAGCAGTTCTTC
TRBJ2-1,-,TRBV9,-,CASSVDPSYNEQFF,TGTGCCAGCAGCGTAGATCCGTCTTACAATGAGCAGTTCTTC
TRBJ2-4,-,TRBV4-2,-,CASSQEIGVAKNIQYF,TGTGCCAGCAGCCAAGAAATAGGAGTGGCCAAAAACATTCAGTACTTC
TRBJ2-2,-,TRBV20-1,TRBD2,CSASGRSYTGELFF,TGCAGTGCTAGCGGGAGGTCGTACACCGGGGAGCTGTTTTTT
TRBJ2-1,few,TRBV4-3,-,CASSQMGGNNEQFF,TGCGCCAGCAGCCAAATGGGCGGAAACAATGAGCAGTTCTTC
TRBJ2-2,once,TRBV6-5,TRBD1,CASSSRQGLGELFF,TGTGCCAGCAGTTCTCGACAGGGCCTTGGGGAGCTGTTTTTT
TRBJ2-7,-,TRBV5-1,-,CASSLKGVSYEQYF,TGCGCCAGCAGCTTGAAAGGGGTCTCGTACGAGCAGTACTTC
TRBJ1-1,few,TRBV4-3,-,CASSQVRRQNTEAFF,TGCGCCAGCAGCCAAGTGCGGAGACAGAACACTGAAGCTTTCTTT
TRBJ2-1,few,TRBV5-1,TRBD1,CASSSRTGRWDEQFF,TGCGCCAGCAGCTCCCGGACAGGCCGGTGGGATGAGCAGTTCTTC
TRBJ1-3,-,TRBV20-1,-,CSARDGVSGNTIYF,TGCAGTGCTAGAGATGGGGTCTCTGGAAACACCATATATTTT
TRBJ2-1,few,TRBV6-1,-,CASSRFSSGSVNEQFF,TGTGCCAGCAGCCGCTTCTCTTCGGGTAGCGTAAATGAGCAGTTCTTC
TRBJ2-5,-,TRBV6-2/TRBV6-3,TRBD1,CASSYKDWDRAIGGTQYF,TGTGCCAGCAGTTACAAGGATTGGGACAGGGCGATTGGGGGGACCCAGTACTTC
TRBJ1-2,-,TRBV28,-,CASYGVLNGYTF,TGTGCCAGCTACGGGGTTCTTAATGGCTACACCTTC
TRBJ2-7,few,TRBV19,TRBD1,CASSLSTGTSYEQYF,TGTGCCAGTAGTCTATCGACAGGGACCTCCTACGAGCAGTACTTC
TRBJ2-7,-,TRBV4-3,TRBD1,CASSQEREGGQGFYEQYF,TGCGCCAGCAGCCAAGAAAGGGAGGGGGGACAGGGGTTCTACGAGCAGTACTTC
TRBJ2-1,many,TRBV5-1,TRBD2,CASSLIAGDADEQFF,TGCGCCAGCAGCTTGATAGCGGGAGATGCGGATGAGCAGTTCTTC
TRBJ2-2,-,TRBV28,-,CASSSGTRELFF,TGTGCCAGCAGTTCCGGGACTCGGGAGCTGTTTTTT
TRBJ2-2,few,TRBV18,-,CASSLSRATNTGELFF,TGTGCCAGCTCACTCTCCCGGGCTACGAACACCGGGGAGCTGTTTTTT
TRBJ2-1,-,TRBV12-3/TRBV12-4,TRBD2,CASSEEREVYNEQFF,TGTGCCAGCAGTGAAGAGCGGGAGGTCTACAATGAGCAGTTCTTC
TRBJ2-2,-,TRBV7-2,TRBD2,CASSLTGLAGGSTGELFF,TGTGCCAGCAGCTTAACGGGGCTAGCGGGAGGTAGCACCGGGGAGCTGTTTTTT
TRBJ1-2,few,TRBV7-6,-,CASSLLTGTQNGYTF,TGTGCCAGCAGCCTTCTAACCGGGACCCAAAATGGCTACACCTTC
TRBJ2-5,-,TRBV20-1,-,CSARVPQTGAFQETQYF,TGCAGTGCTAGGGTTCCTCAAACGGGAGCATTTCAAGAGACCCAGTACTTC
TRBJ2-7,-,TRBV12-3/TRBV12-4,TRBD2,CASSPKIRLAGAYEQYF,TGTGCCAGCAGTCCGAAAATAAGACTAGCGGGAGCCTACGAGCAGTACTTC
TRBJ2-1,few,TRBV6-5,TRBD2,CASSYPGLLEQFF,TGTGCCAGCAGTTATCCGGGACTACTTGAGCAGTTCTTC
TRBJ2-5,-,TRBV12-3/TRBV12-4,-,CASSLVSLETQYF,TGTGCCAGCAGTTTGGTTTCCCTAGAGACCCAGTACTTC
TRBJ2-5,-,TRBV10-3,-,CAIKSGGETQYF,TGTGCCATCAAATCGGGTGGGGAGACCCAGTACTTC
TRBJ2-7,-,TRBV29-1,-,CSGTGSSYEQYF,TGCAGCGGAACAGGGTCCTCCTACGAGCAGTACTTC
TRBJ2-5,-,TRBV4-1,-,CASSQDGTQYF,TGCGCCAGCAGCCAAGATGGGACCCAGTACTTC
TRBJ2-5,few,TRBV21-1,-,CASSKDHGLEFIQETQYF,TGTGCCAGCAGCAAAGACCACGGACTAGAATTTATCCAAGAGACCCAGTACTTC
TRBJ2-3,-,TRBV7-2,TRBD2,CASSLALAGPVDTQYF,TGTGCCAGCAGCTTAGCACTAGCGGGGCCGGTAGATACGCAGTATTTT
TRBJ1-5,-,TRBV5-8,TRBD1,CASSPKTGGFSNQPQHF,TGTGCCAGCAGCCCCAAGACAGGGGGATTTAGCAATCAGCCCCAGCATTTT
TRBJ2-1,few,TRBV7-8,TRBD2,CASSFGLGVNEQFF,TGTGCCAGCAGCTTTGGACTAGGAGTCAATGAGCAGTTCTTC
TRBJ2-4,-,TRBV30,-,CAWSGGAKNIQYF,TGTGCCTGGAGTGGCGGAGCCAAAAACATTCAGTACTTC
TRBJ2-2,few,TRBV20-1,-,CSAREGRGGVGGELFF,TGCAGTGCTAGAGAAGGCAGGGGTGGTGTTGGCGGGGAGCTGTTTTTT
TRBJ1-1,many,TRBV5-1,TRBD1,CASSLVSTGGFTEAFF,TGCGCCAGCAGCTTGGTATCGACAGGGGGCTTCACTGAAGCTTTCTTT
TRBJ1-1,few,TRBV3-1,-,CASSQGGSGRAFF,TGTGCCAGCAGCCAAGGGGGGAGCGGGCGGGCTTTCTTT
TRBJ2-7,few,TRBV20-1,-,CSARWGNEQYF,TGCAGTGCTCGATGGGGAAACGAGCAGTACTTC
TRBJ2-7,-,TRBV6-2/TRBV6-3,-,CASSYFRKGKSEQYF,TGTGCCAGCAGTTACTTTCGGAAAGGGAAAAGCGAGCAGTACTTC
TRBJ2-5,many,TRBV5-1,TRBD2,CASSLTGTSGETQHF,TGCGCCAGCAGCTTGACCGGGACTAGCGGCGAGACCCAGCACTTC
TRBJ1-4,few,TRBV7-9,-,CASSSTPGKRGNEKLFF,TGTGCCAGCAGCTCGACCCCTGGGAAAAGGGGTAATGAAAAACTGTTTTTT
TRBJ1-5,-,TRBV18,TRBD1,CASSLQGSLNPQHF,TGTGCCAGCTCACTACAGGGGTCCCTCAATCCCCAGCATTTT
TRBJ2-6,many,TRBV27,-,CASSLISGANVLTF,TGTGCCAGCAGCTTAATATCTGGGGCCAACGTCCTGACTTTC
TRBJ2-2,-,TRBV7-3,TRBD2,CASSKLAGGTGELFF,TGTGCCAGCAGCAAGTTAGCGGGAGGGACCGGGGAGCTGTTTTTT
TRBJ1-3,many,TRBV4-2,-,CASSQEGTSGNTIYF,TGTGCCAGCAGCCAAGAGGGGACCTCTGGAAACACCATATATTTT
TRBJ2-7,many,TRBV12-3/TRBV12-4,-,CASSRPGAEQYF,TGTGCCAGCAGCCGCCCAGGGGCCGAGCAGTACTTC